Presented here are 21 T cell receptor beta chains from one specimen sequenced in a study of shared clonotypes between healthy human individuals. Sequencing used immunoSEQ multiplex PCR; TCRdb keeps in-frame clones, though not all of them. The repertoire holds 2 million to 2.5 million clones, approximately 94% seen once, with roughly 0.13% in the top ten. What was sequenced was naive CD4+ T cells sorted from blood. Subset noted: CD45RA+ positively selected. These receptor sequences come from a man aged 18 to 35 in good health.

The CDR3 sequence: CASSLSRHLAGELFF. CDR3 coding DNA: TGTGCCAGCAGTTTATCGCGGCACTTAGCCGGGGAGCTGTTTTTT. V usage is TRBV27 and J usage is TRBJ2-2; D ambiguous. This CDR3 comprises 15 residues. Germline values: CDR1 MNHEY, CDR2 SMNVEV (reference sequence). Trimming shortened V by 0 bases and J by 6 bases, and 11 bases separated the two germline ends.

Only one count was recorded for this clone. The genes are TRBV6-4 and TRBJ1-5, with unresolved D. The CDR3 spans 15 residues. CDR1 and CDR2 from the germline V gene are MRHNA and SNTAGT. Trimming left V 6 bases short and J 0 bases short, with 12 bases between. In DNA form, the CDR3 reads TGTGCCAGCAGCTCCGTGCGAGTTAGCAATCAGCCCCAGCATTTT. Residues: CASSSVRVSNQPQHF.

As concerns this clone: In the same sample, other DNA sequences code for this CDR3. The CDR3 sequence: CASSPSEETQYF. Here the CDR3 DNA reads TGTGCCAGCTCACCATCGGAGGAGACCCAGTACTTC. This chain links TRBV18 with TRBJ2-5; D is unclear. The CDR3 runs 12 residues. The V and J ends lost 2 bases and 5 bases respectively, with 6 bases between them. In germline, CDR1 is KGHSH, CDR2 LQKENI.

This chain joins TRBV30 and TRBJ1-6; 9 positions match TRBD1. The germline V gene has CDR1 GTSNPN and CDR2 SVGIG (reference sequence). The CDR3 runs 15 residues. The V and J ends lost 2 bases and 10 bases, in that order; junction bases with no gene match: 9. CDR3 residues: CAWSYTGGQGSPLHF. The DNA for the CDR3 is TGTGCCTGGAGTTATACAGGGGGCCAGGGATCACCCCTCCACTTT. Supplemented by reference TRBV30 and TRBJ1-6, the full variable domain reads SQTIHQWPATLVQPVGSPLSLECTVEGTSNPNLYWYRQAAGRGLQLLFYSVGIGQISSEVPQNLSASRPQDRQFILSSKKLLLSDSGFYLCAWSYTGGQGSPLHFGNGTRLTVT.

This clone is a singleton in its sample. This chain links TRBV2 with TRBJ2-2; TRBD2 aligns across 7 bases. After removal of 7 bases from V and 5 bases from J, the junction contained 7 bases not matched to a gene. Germline loops: CDR1 SNHLY, CDR2 FYNNEI. The CDR3 runs to 14 residues. The CDR3: CASNWQGGTGELFF. Written as DNA, the CDR3 is TGTGCCAGCAACTGGCAGGGAGGGACCGGGGAGCTGTTTTTT.

On this clone itself: Other DNA sequences within the sample encode an identical CDR3. This chain links TRBV5-1 with TRBJ2-2, with D perhaps assigned TRBD1 or TRBD2 (6 bases each). The CDR3 is 14 amino acids. Per the germline V gene, CDR1 is SGHRS and CDR2 is YFSETQ. V was pared by 5 bases and J by 3 bases, with 11 bases between. The CDR3 nucleotides are TGCGCCAGCAGGTCGGGGGCCCACACCGGGGAGCTGTTTTTT. The encoded protein is CASRSGAHTGELFF.

With regard to this clone: Other DNA sequences in this specimen translate into the identical CDR3. The chain carries TRBV9 and TRBJ1-1; D is unclear. Trimming took 0 bases from V and 1 from J, leaving 7 bases between them. Germline-derived CDR1 and CDR2 are SGDLS and YYNGEE. This CDR3 is built from 14 residues. This CDR3 is CASSVGPENTEAFF. CDR3 coding DNA: TGTGCCAGCAGCGTAGGTCCGGAGAACACTGAAGCTTTCTTT.

A single count supports this clone. The sample has other DNA sequences that encode this CDR3 too. The V gene is TRBV5-8, the J gene TRBJ2-1; D ambiguous. This CDR3 contains 15 residues. The ends were cut back, 4 bases at V and 0 bases at J, with 11 bases in the middle. Germline values: CDR1 SGHTS, CDR2 YDEGEE. CDR3 protein: CASSLGGSSYNEQFF. The CDR3 nucleotides read TGTGCCAGCAGCCTCGGCGGAAGCTCCTACAATGAGCAGTTCTTC.

The chain is built from TRBV6-1 and TRBJ1-5, with D hard to call. Trimming left V 6 bases short and J 7 bases short, with 19 bases between. The CDR3 length is 15 residues. The V gene's germline CDR1 is MNHNS and CDR2 SASEGT. This CDR3 reads CASSPPGHMGQPQHF. Written as DNA, the CDR3 is TGTGCCAGCAGCCCTCCGGGCCACATGGGGCAGCCCCAGCATTTT.

The V and J genes are TRBV10-2 and TRBJ1-3; D may be TRBD1 (5 bases). The CDR3 length is 18 residues. V was shortened by 7 bases and J by 0 bases, with 22 bases between the two germline ends. The germline CDR1 and CDR2 sequences are WSHSY and SAAADI. CDR3 sequence (DNA): TGCGCCAGCATTCCCCGGACAACTTTGGGGCTCTCTGGAAACACCATATATTTT. It is translated as CASIPRTTLGLSGNTIYF.

This clone came up once. The gene calls are TRBV5-1 and TRBJ1-3; D ambiguous. Germline V gene sequence: CDR1 SGHRS, CDR2 YFSETQ. V lost 0 bases to trimming and J lost 4 bases, with 11 bases between them. The CDR3 length is 15 residues. The CDR3 region has the DNA TGCGCCAGCAGCTTGGCAGGATTTGCAGGAAACACCATATATTTT. This codes for CASSLAGFAGNTIYF.

J is TRBJ2-3 and V is TRBV6-6; maybe TRBD2 (5 bases). Per germline, CDR1 MNHNY and CDR2 SVGAGI (reference sequence). The CDR3 is 13 residues long. Trimming took 4 bases from V and 4 from J, leaving 9 bases between them. The CDR3 region has the DNA TGTGCCAGCAGTTCCGCGGGTCCAGATACGCAGTATTTT. Translating it yields CASSSAGPDTQYF.

This clone was seen only once. This chain joins TRBV12-5 and TRBJ2-7, with D maybe TRBD2 (6 bases). Germline values: CDR1 LGHNT, CDR2 FRNRAP. V was cut by 1 base and J by 0 bases, with 28 bases left in between. The CDR3 has 21 residues. The DNA for the CDR3 is TGTGCTAGTGGTTTGGCCCCGAAGGGCTCTTGGAGGGAGGAACTCTCCTACGAGCAGTACTTC. Amino acids: CASGLAPKGSWREELSYEQYF.

This clone was found a few times. The chain is built from TRBV6-5 and TRBJ2-2, with TRBD2 identical over 7 bases. V dropped 7 bases and J dropped 6; count of bases not matched to a gene: 11. CDR3 length equals 15 residues. Germline-derived CDR1 and CDR2 are MNHEY and SVGAGI. In nucleotides, the CDR3 is TGTGCCAGCACTCCCTGGGAGGGCGTAGCCGGGGAGCTGTTTTTT. Its translation: CASTPWEGVAGELFF.

CDR3 loop: CASSLESVSGELFF. DNA of the CDR3: TGTGCCAGCAGCTTAGAGTCCGTTAGCGGGGAGCTGTTTTTT. The chain couples TRBV11-3 to TRBJ2-2; D gene uncertain. Trimming left V 0 bases short and J 7 bases short, with 9 bases between. From germline, CDR1 is SGHNT and CDR2 YENEEA. The CDR3 extends over 14 amino acids.

The chain recombines TRBV2 with TRBJ2-1; TRBD1 is a possible D gene (6 bases). Germline CDR1 is SNHLY and CDR2 is FYNNEI. This CDR3 spans 13 amino acids. Trimming removed 7 bases at V and 3 bases at J, with 10 bases between. The CDR3 here is CASTRGYYNEQFF. The CDR3 DNA sequence: TGTGCCAGCACCAGGGGATACTACAATGAGCAGTTCTTC.

The gene calls are TRBV6-1 and TRBJ2-7; TRBD1 aligns across 8 bases. The CDR3 runs to 12 residues. The junction had 3 bases not matched to a gene; V was cut back by 4 bases and J by 7 bases. From germline, CDR1 is MNHNS and CDR2 SASEGT. CDR3 DNA: TGTGCCAGCAGTGGCCGGACAGGGGAGCAGTACTTC. It specifies CASSGRTGEQYF.

The chain uses TRBV7-8 and TRBJ2-2; a possible D gene is TRBD1 (6 bases). V dropped 5 bases and J dropped 6 bases, with 10 bases sitting between them. The CDR3 is 13 amino acids. Germline V gene data show CDR1 as SGHVS and CDR2 as FQNEAQ. The DNA for the CDR3 is TGTGCCAGCAGCCGTACAGGGCCCGGGGAGCTGTTTTTT. Its protein is CASSRTGPGELFF.

The chain carries TRBV6-5 and TRBJ1-5; TRBD1 is a possible D gene (6 bases). Trimming took 0 bases from V and 5 from J, leaving 11 bases between them. The V gene's germline CDR1 is MNHEY and CDR2 SVGAGI. The CDR3 runs to 15 residues. The CDR3 reads CASSYSIQGDQPQHF. The CDR3 nucleotides read TGTGCCAGCAGTTACTCGATACAGGGCGATCAGCCCCAGCATTTT.

This clone appeared once. V usage is TRBV5-6 and J usage is TRBJ1-4, with D maybe TRBD1 (6 bases). The CDR3 contains 16 residues. Trimming pared 0 bases from V and 1 base from J, leaving 10 bases between. Germline CDR1 and CDR2: SGHDT and YYEEEE. The CDR3 DNA reads TGTGCCAGCAGCTTGGTGGCAGGGGTAACTAATGAAAAACTGTTTTTT. This gives the protein CASSLVAGVTNEKLFF.

This chain links TRBV18 with TRBJ2-7, with 9 bases fitting TRBD2. CDR1 and CDR2 from the germline V gene are KGHSH and LQKENI. This CDR3 is 18 amino acids long. The V gene end was trimmed by 6 bases and the J gene end by 0 bases; junction bases not matched to a gene: 15. The CDR3 sequence is CASSPPGLAGRSSYEQYF. CDR3 nucleotide sequence: TGTGCCAGCTCCCCGCCAGGGCTAGCGGGAAGAAGCTCCTACGAGCAGTACTTC.